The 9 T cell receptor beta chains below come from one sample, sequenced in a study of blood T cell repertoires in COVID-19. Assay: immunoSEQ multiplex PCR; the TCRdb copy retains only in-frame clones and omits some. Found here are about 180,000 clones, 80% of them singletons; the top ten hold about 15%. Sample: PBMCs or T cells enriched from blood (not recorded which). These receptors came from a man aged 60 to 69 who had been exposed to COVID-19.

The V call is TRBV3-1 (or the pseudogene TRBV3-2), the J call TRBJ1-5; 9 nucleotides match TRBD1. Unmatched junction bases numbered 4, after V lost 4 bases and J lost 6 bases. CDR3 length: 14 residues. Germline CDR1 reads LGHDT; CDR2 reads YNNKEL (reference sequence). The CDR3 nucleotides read TGTGCCAGCAGCCGAACAGGGGGCGGTCAGCCCCAGCATTTT. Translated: CASSRTGGGQPQHF.

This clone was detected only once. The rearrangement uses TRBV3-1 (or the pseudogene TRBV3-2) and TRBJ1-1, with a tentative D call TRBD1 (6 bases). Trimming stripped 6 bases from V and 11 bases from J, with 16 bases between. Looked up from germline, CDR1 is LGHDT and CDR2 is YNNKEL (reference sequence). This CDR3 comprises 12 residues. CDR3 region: CASSPTGNRAFF. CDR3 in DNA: TGTGCCAGCAGTCCCACAGGGAATAGGGCTTTCTTT.

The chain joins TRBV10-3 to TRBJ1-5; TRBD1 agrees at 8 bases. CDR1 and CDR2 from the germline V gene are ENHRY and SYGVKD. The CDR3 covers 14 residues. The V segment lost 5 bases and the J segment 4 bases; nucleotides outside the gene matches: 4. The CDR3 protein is CAISKGQANQPQHF. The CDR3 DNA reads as TGTGCCATCAGTAAGGGACAGGCTAATCAGCCCCAGCATTTT.

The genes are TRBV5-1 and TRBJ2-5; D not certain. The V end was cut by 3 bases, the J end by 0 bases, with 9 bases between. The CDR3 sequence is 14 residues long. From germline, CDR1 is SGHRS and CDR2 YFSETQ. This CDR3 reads CASSSSPYQETQYF. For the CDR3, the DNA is TGCGCCAGCAGCTCCTCCCCGTACCAAGAGACCCAGTACTTC.

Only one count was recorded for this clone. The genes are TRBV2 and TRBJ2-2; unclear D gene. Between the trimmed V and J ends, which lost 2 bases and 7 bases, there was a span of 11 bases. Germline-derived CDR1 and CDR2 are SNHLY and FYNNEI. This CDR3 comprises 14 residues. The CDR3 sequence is CASSEIRQNGELFF. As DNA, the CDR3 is TGTGCCAGCAGTGAAATAAGACAAAACGGGGAGCTGTTTTTT.

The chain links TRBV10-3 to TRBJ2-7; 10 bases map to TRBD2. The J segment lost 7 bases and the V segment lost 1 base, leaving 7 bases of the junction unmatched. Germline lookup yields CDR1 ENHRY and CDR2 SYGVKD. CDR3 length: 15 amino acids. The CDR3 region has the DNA TGTGCCATCAGTGAGTTTGCTAGCGGGAGTAAGGAGCAGTACTTC. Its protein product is CAISEFASGSKEQYF.

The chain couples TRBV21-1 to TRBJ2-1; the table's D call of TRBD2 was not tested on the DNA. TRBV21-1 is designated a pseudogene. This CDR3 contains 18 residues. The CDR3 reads CASSKAPSGRRSYNEQFF. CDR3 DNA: TGTGCCAGCAGCAAAGCGCCAAGCGGGAGGCGCTCCTACAATGAGCAGTTCTTC.

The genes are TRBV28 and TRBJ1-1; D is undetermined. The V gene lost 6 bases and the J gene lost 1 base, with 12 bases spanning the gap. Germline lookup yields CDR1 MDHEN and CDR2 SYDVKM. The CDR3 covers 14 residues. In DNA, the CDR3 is TGTGCCAGCAGGGGCTACAATTCGAACACTGAAGCTTTCTTT. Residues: CASRGYNSNTEAFF.

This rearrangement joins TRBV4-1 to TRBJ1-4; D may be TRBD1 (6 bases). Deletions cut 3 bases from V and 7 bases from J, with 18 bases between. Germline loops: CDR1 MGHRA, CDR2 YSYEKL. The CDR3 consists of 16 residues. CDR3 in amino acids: CASSHKTGDTSEKLFF. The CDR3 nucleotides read TGCGCCAGCAGCCACAAGACAGGAGATACGTCTGAAAAACTGTTTTTT.